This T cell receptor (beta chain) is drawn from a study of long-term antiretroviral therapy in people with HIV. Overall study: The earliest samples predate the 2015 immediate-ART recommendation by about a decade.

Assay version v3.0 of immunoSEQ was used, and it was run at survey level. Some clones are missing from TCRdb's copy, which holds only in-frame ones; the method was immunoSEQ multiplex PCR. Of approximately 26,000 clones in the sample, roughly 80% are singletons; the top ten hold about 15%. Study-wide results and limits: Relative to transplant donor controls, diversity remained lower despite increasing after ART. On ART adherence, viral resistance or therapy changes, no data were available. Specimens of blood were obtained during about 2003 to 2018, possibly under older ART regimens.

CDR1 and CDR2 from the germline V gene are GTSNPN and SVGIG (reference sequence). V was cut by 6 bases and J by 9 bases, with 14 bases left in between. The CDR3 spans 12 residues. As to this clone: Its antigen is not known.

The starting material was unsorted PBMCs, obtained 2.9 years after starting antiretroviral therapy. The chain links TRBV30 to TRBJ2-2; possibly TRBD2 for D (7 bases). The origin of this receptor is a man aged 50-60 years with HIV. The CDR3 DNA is TGTGCCTGCAAGGGGGGGCGTAGGGAGCTGTTTTTT. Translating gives CACKGGRRELFF.